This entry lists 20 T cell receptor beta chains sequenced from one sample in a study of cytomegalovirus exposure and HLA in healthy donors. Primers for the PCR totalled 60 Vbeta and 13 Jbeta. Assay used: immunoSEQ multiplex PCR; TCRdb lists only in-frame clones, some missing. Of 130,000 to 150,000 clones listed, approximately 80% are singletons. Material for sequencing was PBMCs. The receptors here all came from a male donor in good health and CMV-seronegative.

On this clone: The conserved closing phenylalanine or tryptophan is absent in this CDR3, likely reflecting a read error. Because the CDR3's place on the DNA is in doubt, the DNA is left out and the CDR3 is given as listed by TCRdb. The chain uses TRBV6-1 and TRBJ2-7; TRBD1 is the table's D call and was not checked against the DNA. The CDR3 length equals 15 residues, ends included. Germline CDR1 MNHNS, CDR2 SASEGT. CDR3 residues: CASSEAIGTGARRGL.

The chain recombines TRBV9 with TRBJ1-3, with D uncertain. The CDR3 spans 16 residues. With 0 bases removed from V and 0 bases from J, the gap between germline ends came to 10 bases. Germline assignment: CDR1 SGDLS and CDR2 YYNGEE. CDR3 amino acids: CASSVGLASSGNTIYF. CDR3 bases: TGTGCCAGCAGCGTAGGACTCGCCAGCTCTGGAAACACCATATATTTT.

The CDR3 spells CASSYLGQGNTIYF. The DNA of the CDR3 is TGCGCCAGCAGCTACTTAGGACAGGGAAACACCATATATTTT. The chain carries TRBV5-1 and TRBJ1-3; TRBD1 is a possible D gene (6 bases). V was cut by 3 bases and J by 4 bases, with 11 bases left in between. The CDR3 contains 14 residues. Germline CDR1 SGHRS, CDR2 YFSETQ. The complete variable domain, with remaining parts taken from reference TRBV5-1 and TRBJ1-3, reads KAGVTQTPRYLIKTRGQQVTLSCSPISGHRSVSWYQQTPGQGLQFLFEYFSETQRNKGNFPGRFSGRQFSNSRSEMNVSTLELGDSALYLCASSYLGQGNTIYFGEGSWLTVV.

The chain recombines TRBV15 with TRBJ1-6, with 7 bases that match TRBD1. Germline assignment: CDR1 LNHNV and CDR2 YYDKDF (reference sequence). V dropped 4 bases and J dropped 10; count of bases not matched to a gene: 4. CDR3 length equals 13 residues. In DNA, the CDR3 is TGTGCCACCAGCACGGGACAGACCTCACCCCTCCACTTT. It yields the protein CATSTGQTSPLHF.

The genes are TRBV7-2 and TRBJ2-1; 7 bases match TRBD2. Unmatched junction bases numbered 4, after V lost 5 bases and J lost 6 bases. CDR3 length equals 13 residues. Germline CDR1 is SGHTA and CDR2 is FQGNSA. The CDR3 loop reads CASSPGTTNEQFF. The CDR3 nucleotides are TGTGCCAGCAGCCCCGGGACTACCAATGAGCAGTTCTTC.

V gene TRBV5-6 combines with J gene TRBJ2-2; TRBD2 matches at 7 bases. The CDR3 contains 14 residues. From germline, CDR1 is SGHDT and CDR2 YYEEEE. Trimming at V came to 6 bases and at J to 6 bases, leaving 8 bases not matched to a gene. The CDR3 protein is CASNLRGWAGELFF. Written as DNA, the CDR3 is TGTGCCAGCAATTTGCGGGGGTGGGCCGGGGAGCTGTTTTTT.

In DNA form, the CDR3 reads TGTGCCAGCAGCGTTCGGGTGGGTCAGCCCCAGCATTTT. It encodes CASSVRVGQPQHF. The V and J genes are TRBV7-2 and TRBJ1-5; D ambiguous. V shed 5 bases and J shed 6 bases, with 11 bases lying between them. This CDR3 spans 13 amino acids. CDR1 SGHTA and CDR2 FQGNSA come from the germline V gene. Using reference TRBV7-2 and TRBJ1-5 for the parts outside the CDR3, the full variable domain is GAGVSQSPSNKVTEKGKDVELRCDPISGHTALYWYRQSLGQGLEFLIYFQGNSAPDKSGLPSDRFSAERTGGSVSTLTIQRTQQEDSAVYLCASSVRVGQPQHFGDGTRLSIL.

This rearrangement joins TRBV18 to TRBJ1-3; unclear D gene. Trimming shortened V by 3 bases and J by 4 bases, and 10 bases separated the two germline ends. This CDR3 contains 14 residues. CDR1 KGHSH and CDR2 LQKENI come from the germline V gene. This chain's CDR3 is CASSPPVYGNTIYF. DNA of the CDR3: TGTGCCAGCTCACCTCCAGTGTACGGAAACACCATATATTTT.

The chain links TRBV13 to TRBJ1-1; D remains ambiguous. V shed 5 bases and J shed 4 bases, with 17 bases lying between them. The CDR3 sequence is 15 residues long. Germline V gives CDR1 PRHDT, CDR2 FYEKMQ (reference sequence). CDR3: CASSLGDFLSTEAFF. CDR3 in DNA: TGTGCCAGCAGCCTCGGGGATTTCCTCTCCACTGAAGCTTTCTTT.

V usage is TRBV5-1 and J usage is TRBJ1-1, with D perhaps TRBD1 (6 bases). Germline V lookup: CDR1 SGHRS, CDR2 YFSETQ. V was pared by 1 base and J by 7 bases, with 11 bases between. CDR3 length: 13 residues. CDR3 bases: TGCGCCAGCAGCTTGCTCCAGGGACATGAAGCTTTCTTT. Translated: CASSLLQGHEAFF.

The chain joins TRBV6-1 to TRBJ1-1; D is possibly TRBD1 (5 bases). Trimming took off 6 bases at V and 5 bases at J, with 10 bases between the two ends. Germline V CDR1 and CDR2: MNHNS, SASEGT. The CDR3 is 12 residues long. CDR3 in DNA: TGTGCCAGCAGCGCAGGGAATACTGAAGCTTTCTTT. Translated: CASSAGNTEAFF.

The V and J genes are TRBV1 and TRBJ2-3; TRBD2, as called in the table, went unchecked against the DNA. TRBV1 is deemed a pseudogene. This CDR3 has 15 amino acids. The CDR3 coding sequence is TGCACCCGAGGGACTAGCGGGGGGGCGGAAGATACGCAGTATTTT. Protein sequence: CTRGTSGGAEDTQYF.

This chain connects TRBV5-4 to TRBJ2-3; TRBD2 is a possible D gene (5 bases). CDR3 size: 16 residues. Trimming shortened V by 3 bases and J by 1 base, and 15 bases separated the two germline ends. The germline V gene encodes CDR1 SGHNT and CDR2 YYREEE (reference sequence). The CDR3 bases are TGTGCCAGCAGCTCGCGGGCGGTGGAGGGCACAGATACGCAGTATTTT. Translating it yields CASSSRAVEGTDTQYF.

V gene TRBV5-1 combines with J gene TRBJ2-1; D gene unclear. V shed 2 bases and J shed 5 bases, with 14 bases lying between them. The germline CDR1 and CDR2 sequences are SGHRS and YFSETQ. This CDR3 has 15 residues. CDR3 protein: CASSFAGRTNNEQFF. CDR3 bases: TGCGCCAGCAGCTTTGCCGGTAGAACCAACAATGAGCAGTTCTTC.

CDR3 region: CASSLKGRRNSPLHF. CDR3 in DNA: TGTGCCAGCAGCTTGAAGGGGCGCCGTAATTCACCCCTCCACTTT. This chain joins TRBV5-4 and TRBJ1-6; D perhaps matches TRBD1 (5 bases). This CDR3 is 15 amino acids long. Trimming removed 1 base at V and 6 bases at J, with 11 bases between. CDR1 is SGHNT, CDR2 YYREEE, per germline (reference sequence).

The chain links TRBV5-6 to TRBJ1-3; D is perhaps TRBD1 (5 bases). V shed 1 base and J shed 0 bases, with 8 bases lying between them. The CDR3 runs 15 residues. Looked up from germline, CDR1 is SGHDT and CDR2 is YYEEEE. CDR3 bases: TGTGCCAGCAGCTTGATCGGGGGCTCTGGAAACACCATATATTTT. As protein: CASSLIGGSGNTIYF.

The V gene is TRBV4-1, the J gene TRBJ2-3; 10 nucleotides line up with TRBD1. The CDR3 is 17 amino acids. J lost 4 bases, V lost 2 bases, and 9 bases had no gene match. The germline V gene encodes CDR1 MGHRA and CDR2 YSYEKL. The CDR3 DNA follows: TGCGCCAGCAGCCAACCTAGACAGGGGGCGAGGTCAGATACGCAGTATTTT. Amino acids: CASSQPRQGARSDTQYF.

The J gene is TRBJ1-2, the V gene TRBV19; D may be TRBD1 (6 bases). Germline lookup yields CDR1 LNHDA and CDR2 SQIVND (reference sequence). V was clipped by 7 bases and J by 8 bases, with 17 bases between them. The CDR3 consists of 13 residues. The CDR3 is CASTLGQLGGYTF. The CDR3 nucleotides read TGTGCCAGTACCCTTGGACAGTTGGGAGGCTACACCTTC.

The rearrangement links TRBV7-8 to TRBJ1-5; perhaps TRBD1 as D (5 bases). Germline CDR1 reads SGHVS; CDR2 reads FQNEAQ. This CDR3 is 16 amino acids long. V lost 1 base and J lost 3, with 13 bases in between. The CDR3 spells CASSLGSDSNNQPQHF. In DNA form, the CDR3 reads TGTGCCAGCAGCTTAGGGTCTGACAGTAACAATCAGCCCCAGCATTTT.

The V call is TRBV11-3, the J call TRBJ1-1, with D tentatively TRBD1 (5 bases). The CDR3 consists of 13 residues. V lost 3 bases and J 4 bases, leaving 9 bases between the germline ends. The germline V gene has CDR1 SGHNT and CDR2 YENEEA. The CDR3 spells CASSLQGSTEAFF. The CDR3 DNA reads TGTGCCAGCAGCTTGCAGGGTTCCACTGAAGCTTTCTTT.